Below, 21 T cell receptor beta chains from the same sample are listed, as sequenced in a study of CD8+ T cells in alopecia areata. cDNA prepared by RNA extraction and subsequent reverse transcription served as the template for sequencing. This table comes from immunoSEQ multiplex PCR, and its TCRdb copy is limited to in-frame clones, with some not included. The repertoire includes tens of thousands of clones, over 65% of them detected once, and about 19% sits in the top ten. The sequenced material came from NKG2D-low CD8+ T cells sorted from blood. These receptors were collected from a human donor with alopecia areata.

The chain couples TRBV9 to TRBJ1-2; D gene unclear. With 3 bases removed from V and 8 bases from J, the gap between germline ends came to 11 bases. CDR1 is SGDLS, CDR2 YYNGEE, per germline. The CDR3 is 12 amino acids. CDR3 loop: CASSADRGGYTF. The CDR3 DNA reads TGTGCCAGCAGCGCCGACCGAGGCGGCTACACCTTC.

This clone was picked up a small number of times. This sequence joins TRBV28 and TRBJ2-5; 11 bases fit TRBD2. With V trimmed by 4 bases and J by 1 base, 11 bases remained unmatched. Germline CDR1 and CDR2: MDHEN and SYDVKM. This CDR3 region has 18 residues. The CDR3 DNA is TGTGCCAGCAGTTCAGGGTTGGAGACTAGCGGGGTCCAAGAGACCCAGTACTTC. This codes for CASSSGLETSGVQETQYF.

This chain joins TRBV6-5 and TRBJ1-5; a possible D gene is TRBD1 (5 bases). Germline CDR1 and CDR2: MNHEY and SVGAGI. This CDR3 region has 14 residues. V shed 2 bases and J shed 7 bases, with 12 bases lying between them. As DNA, the CDR3 is TGTGCCAGCAGTTACGGGGCAGGGAGGCAGCCCCAGCATTTT. Translating gives CASSYGAGRQPQHF.

The chain combines TRBV2 with TRBJ1-2, with a tentative D call TRBD1 (5 bases). The V end was cut by 11 bases, the J end by 3 bases, with 10 bases between. Germline loops: CDR1 SNHLY, CDR2 FYNNEI. The CDR3 extends over 11 amino acids. The CDR3 spells CAVGGYYGYTF. As DNA, the CDR3 is TGTGCCGTGGGGGGGTACTATGGCTACACCTTC.

This clone showed up just a few times. The V and J genes are TRBV28 and TRBJ1-1; 8 bases are a match to TRBD1. The CDR3 contains 16 residues. V shed 6 bases, J shed 1 base, and the junction held 10 bases outside the gene matches. Germline V gene data show CDR1 as MDHEN and CDR2 as SYDVKM. In DNA, the CDR3 is TGTGCCAGCAGCTACTCCCCGGGACAGGCGAACACTGAAGCTTTCTTT. Its translation: CASSYSPGQANTEAFF.

The V call is TRBV30, the J call TRBJ2-3; 7 nucleotides align to TRBD2. CDR1 and CDR2 (germline): GTSNPN, SVGIG (reference sequence). CDR3 length equals 14 residues. The junction had 5 bases not matched to a gene; V was cut back by 2 bases and J by 3 bases. CDR3 amino acids: CAWSWTSGTDTQYF. CDR3 DNA: TGTGCCTGGAGTTGGACTAGTGGGACAGATACGCAGTATTTT.

The chain employs TRBV7-8 and TRBJ2-2; no firm D call. The CDR3 totals 12 residues. Germline CDR1 and CDR2: SGHVS and FQNEAQ. Between the trimmed V and J ends, which lost 3 bases and 4 bases, there was a span of 3 bases. The CDR3 loop is CASSLVTGELFF. CDR3 sequence (DNA): TGTGCCAGCAGCTTGGTCACCGGGGAGCTGTTTTTT.

This clone was seen only a few times. The V and J genes are TRBV7-2 and TRBJ2-6; D is possibly TRBD1 or TRBD2 (5 bases each). This CDR3 is built from 14 residues. Germline CDR1 and CDR2: SGHTA and FQGNSA. V was clipped by 3 bases and J by 3 bases, with 6 bases between them. The CDR3 DNA is TGTGCCAGCAGCTTGGGGGTTGGGGCCAACGTCCTGACTTTC. This encodes CASSLGVGANVLTF.

The rearrangement uses TRBV5-1 and TRBJ2-7; 7 bases align to TRBD2. Losses at the gene ends were 0 bases for V and 5 bases for J; bases not matched to a gene: 14. In germline, CDR1 is SGHRS, CDR2 YFSETQ. This CDR3 contains 17 residues. The CDR3 DNA reads as TGCGCCAGCAGCTTGGCGGAGGGCAGCGGGACGACCCACGAGCAGTACTTC. Residues: CASSLAEGSGTTHEQYF.

The rearrangement uses TRBV6-1 and TRBJ2-7, with 8 bases matching TRBD1. The CDR3 contains 15 residues. CDR1 is MNHNS and CDR2 is SASEGT in the germline V gene. With 1 base clipped from V and 3 bases from J, the junction kept 5 bases outside the gene matches. CDR3 sequence reads: CASSEEAGGNYEQYF. The CDR3 DNA is TGTGCCAGCAGTGAAGAGGCAGGGGGCAACTACGAGCAGTACTTC.

The chain links TRBV5-1 to TRBJ2-1; 11 bases are shared with TRBD2. Germline V gives CDR1 SGHRS, CDR2 YFSETQ. V lost 1 base and J lost 5; bases outside the gene matches: 5. The CDR3 contains 16 residues. The CDR3 loop is CASSLTSGGFNNEQFF. The CDR3 DNA sequence: TGCGCCAGCAGCTTGACTAGCGGGGGATTTAACAATGAGCAGTTCTTC.

With respect to this clone: The junction and the germline gene differ at one end; a read error may be behind it. V is TRBV7-8 and J is TRBJ2-1; D may be TRBD2 (5 bases). CDR1 and CDR2 (germline): SGHVS, FQNEAQ. The CDR3 runs 14 residues. This CDR3 reads CASSLVDLYNKQFF. CDR3 coding DNA: TGTGCCAGCAGCTTAGTGGACTTGTACAATAAGCAGTTCTTC. Looking up the rest from reference TRBV7-8 and TRBJ2-1 gives the full variable domain: GAGVSQSPRYKVAKRGQDVALRCDPISGHVSLFWYQQALGQGPEFLTYFQNEAQLDKSGLPSDRFFAERPEGSVSTLKIQRTQQEDSAVYLCASSLVDLYNKQFFGPGTRLTVL.

The chain links TRBV29-1 to TRBJ2-3; 16 bases map to TRBD2. Trimming took 7 bases from V and 4 from J; bases not matched to a gene: 8. CDR1 is SQVTM, CDR2 ANQGSEA, per germline. This CDR3 comprises 16 residues. The CDR3 nucleotides read TGCAGCGCCAGCGGGACTAGCGGGAGGGCCGCAGATACGCAGTATTTT. This encodes CSASGTSGRAADTQYF.

The J gene is TRBJ1-5, the V gene TRBV4-1; perhaps TRBD1 as D (6 bases). The CDR3 runs 14 residues. V was pared by 4 bases and J by 6 bases, with 13 bases between. Germline V gives CDR1 MGHRA, CDR2 YSYEKL. The CDR3 DNA reads TGCGCCAGCAGCCTTACAGGGTGGGCTCAGCCCCAGCATTTT. It specifies CASSLTGWAQPQHF.

The CDR3, as DNA: TGTGCCAGTAGCGAGACAGGGGTTATGAACACTGAAGCTTTCTTT. Its protein is CASSETGVMNTEAFF. The gene calls are TRBV19 and TRBJ1-1, with 8 bases that match TRBD1. V shed 6 bases, J shed 0 bases, and the junction held 6 bases outside the gene matches. Germline V gene lookup returns CDR1 LNHDA and CDR2 SQIVND (reference sequence). This CDR3 has 15 residues.

V usage is TRBV5-6 and J usage is TRBJ2-6; D call uncertain. The CDR3 totals 16 residues. V lost 3 bases and J 0 bases, leaving 10 bases between the germline ends. CDR1 is SGHDT, CDR2 YYEEEE, per germline. CDR3 sequence (DNA): TGTGCCAGCAGCTCCTCAGAGTACTCTGGGGCCAACGTCCTGACTTTC. It translates to CASSSSEYSGANVLTF.

This clone was counted between two and nine times. V is TRBV28 and J is TRBJ1-4, with D perhaps matching TRBD1 (6 bases). This CDR3 comprises 14 residues. Trimming shortened V by 5 bases and J by 1 base, and 8 bases separated the two germline ends. Germline CDR1 and CDR2: MDHEN and SYDVKM. The DNA for the CDR3 is TGTGCCAGCAGTCCCAGGGGAACTAATGAAAAACTGTTTTTT. It is translated as CASSPRGTNEKLFF.

The chain carries TRBV9 and TRBJ1-1, with a tentative D call TRBD1 (6 bases). V lost 3 bases to trimming and J lost 1 base, with 13 bases between them. CDR1 is SGDLS, CDR2 YYNGEE, per germline. The CDR3 loop spans 15 amino acids. The CDR3 DNA reads as TGTGCCAGCAGCGGGGTGGGGGGCCCGAACACTGAAGCTTTCTTT. Protein: CASSGVGGPNTEAFF.

V and J are TRBV4-2 and TRBJ2-3; 8 positions agree with TRBD2. The CDR3 covers 17 residues. Unmatched junction bases numbered 7, after V lost 0 bases and J lost 2 bases. Germline values: CDR1 LGHNA, CDR2 YNFKEQ. In nucleotides, the CDR3 is TGTGCCAGCAGCCAAGAAACCGCGGGAGGCCCCACAGATACGCAGTATTTT. Amino acid sequence: CASSQETAGGPTDTQYF.

The chain recombines TRBV7-2 with TRBJ2-1, with TRBD1 matching over 8 bases. The CDR3 is 15 residues long. Germline lookup yields CDR1 SGHTA and CDR2 FQGNSA. V gave up 6 bases and J gave up 3 bases; unmatched junction bases: 7. CDR3 sequence: CASSVPGQVYNEQFF. Here the CDR3 DNA reads TGTGCCAGCAGTGTGCCGGGACAGGTCTACAATGAGCAGTTCTTC.

This chain uses TRBV7-9 with TRBJ1-1; D gene uncertain. Germline lookup yields CDR1 SEHNR and CDR2 FQNEAQ (reference sequence). This CDR3 region has 14 residues. Trimming shortened V by 1 base and J by 4 bases, and 10 bases separated the two germline ends. CDR3 DNA sequence: TGTGCCAGCAGCTTAGTCACGACTACCACTGAAGCTTTCTTT. Translating it yields CASSLVTTTTEAFF.